Detailed here is one T cell receptor (beta chain). The antigen remains unidentified. This entry belongs to a study of Ad26.COV2.S vaccination and SARS-CoV-2 variants. Study overall: Each vaccinee took Ad26.COV2.S intramuscularly, once or twice 56 days apart.

The repertoire was sequenced with immunoSEQ multiplex PCR; TCRdb's copy has only in-frame clones and lacks some. The sample has 350,000 to 500,000 clones; 89% are singletons. CDR3 length: 12 residues. Germline CDR1 reads SQVTM; CDR2 reads ANQGSEA. The V end lost 4 bases, the J end lost 5 bases, and 11 bases lay between the germline ends. Regarding the study as a whole: Similar non-spike TCR breadth was observed in recipients of vaccine and of placebo.

The treatment denotes: 15 to 20 received Ad26.COV2.S at low or high dose, single or two shots; roughly 5 received placebo; per-sample allocation not given. Repertoires come from day 63 after the first vaccine or placebo injection. The TCR comes from a person aged 18-65 years who received the Ad26.COV2.S COVID-19 vaccine or a placebo. The V call is TRBV29-1, the J call TRBJ1-2; D is uncertain. The sample here was peripheral blood, taken in a trial of Ad26.COV2.S vaccine versus placebo. For the CDR3, the DNA is TGCAGCGTTGGTATTATGGGATATGGCTACACCTTC. Its translation is CSVGIMGYGYTF.